One sample yielded the 2 T cell receptor beta chains listed below, sequenced in a study of cytomegalovirus exposure and HLA in healthy donors. The study ran its PCR with 60 Vbeta and 13 Jbeta primers. Measured with immunoSEQ multiplex PCR; TCRdb has only the in-frame clones, and not every one. Here the sample spans about 190,000 clones, around 86% being singletons. The sample consisted of PBMCs. The origin of the receptors is a woman aged 18-29 years in good health and CMV-seronegative.

This clone was seen more than once but under ten times. This chain joins TRBV27 and TRBJ1-6, with D tentatively TRBD1 (6 bases). The germline V and J ends were trimmed by 6 bases and 10 bases, with 19 bases remaining between them. The CDR3 extends over 15 amino acids. The V gene's germline CDR1 is MNHEY and CDR2 SMNVEV (reference sequence). In nucleotides, the CDR3 is TGTGCCAGCAGACCCCCGGGCGGGGGCTTCTCACCCCTCCACTTT. Amino acid sequence: CASRPPGGGFSPLHF.

The chain recombines TRBV19 with TRBJ2-7, with D uncertain. The germline V and J ends were trimmed by 3 bases and 2 bases, with 8 bases remaining between them. The germline V gene encodes CDR1 LNHDA and CDR2 SQIVND (reference sequence). The CDR3 runs to 13 residues. CDR3 nucleotides: TGTGCCAGTAGTATGGCGAGGACCTACGAGCAGTACTTC. Amino acids: CASSMARTYEQYF.